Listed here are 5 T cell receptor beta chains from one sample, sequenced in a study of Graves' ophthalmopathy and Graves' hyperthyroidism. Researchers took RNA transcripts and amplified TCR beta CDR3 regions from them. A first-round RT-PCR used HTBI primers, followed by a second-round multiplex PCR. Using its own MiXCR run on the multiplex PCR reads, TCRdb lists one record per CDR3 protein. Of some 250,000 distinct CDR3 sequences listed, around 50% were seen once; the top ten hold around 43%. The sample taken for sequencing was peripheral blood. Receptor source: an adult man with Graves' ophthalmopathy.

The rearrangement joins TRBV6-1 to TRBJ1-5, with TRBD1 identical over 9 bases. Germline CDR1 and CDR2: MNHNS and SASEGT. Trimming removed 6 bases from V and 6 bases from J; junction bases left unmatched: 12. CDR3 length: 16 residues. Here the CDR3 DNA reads TGTGCCAGCAGCCAAGGGATCACAGGGGGCAGTCAGCCCCAGCATTTT. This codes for CASSQGITGGSQPQHF.

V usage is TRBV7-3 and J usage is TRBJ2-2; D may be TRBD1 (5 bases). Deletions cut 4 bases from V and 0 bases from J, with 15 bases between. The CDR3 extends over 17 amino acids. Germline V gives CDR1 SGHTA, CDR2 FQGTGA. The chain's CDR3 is CASSSPSLGPNTGELFF. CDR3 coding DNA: TGTGCCAGCAGCTCCCCTTCTTTGGGGCCGAACACCGGGGAGCTGTTTTTT.

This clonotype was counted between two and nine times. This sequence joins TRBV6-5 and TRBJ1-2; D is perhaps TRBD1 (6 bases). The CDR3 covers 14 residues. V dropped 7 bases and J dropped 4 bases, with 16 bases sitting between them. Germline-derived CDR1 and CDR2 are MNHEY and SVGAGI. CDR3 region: CASTASGHGYGYTF. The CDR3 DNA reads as TGTGCCAGCACCGCCTCGGGACACGGCTATGGCTACACCTTC.

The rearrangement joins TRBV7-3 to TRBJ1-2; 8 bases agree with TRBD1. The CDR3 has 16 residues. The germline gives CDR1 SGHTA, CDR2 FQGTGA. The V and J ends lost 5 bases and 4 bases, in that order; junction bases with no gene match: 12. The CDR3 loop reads CASSPFERQGTYGYTF. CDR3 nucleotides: TGTGCCAGCAGCCCCTTCGAGCGACAGGGGACCTATGGCTACACCTTC.

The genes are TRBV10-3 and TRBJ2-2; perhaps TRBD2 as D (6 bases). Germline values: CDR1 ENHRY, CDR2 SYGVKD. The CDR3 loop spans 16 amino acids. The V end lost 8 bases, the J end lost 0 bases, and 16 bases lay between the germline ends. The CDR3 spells CAIGGVAGSNTGELFF. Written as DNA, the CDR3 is TGTGCCATCGGTGGGGTCGCGGGGTCGAACACCGGGGAGCTGTTTTTT.